Here is one T cell receptor beta chain with its context. This record belongs to a study of blood T cell repertoires in COVID-19. Turning to the study itself: Acute and convalescent COVID-19 specimens originated in the United States, Italy and Spain. Nucleic acid was either cDNA or gDNA, and it came from T cells, B-cell-depleted T cells, or PBMCs.

In the source study's methods: Amplifying reference gene primers gave estimates of nucleated cell counts. Sequenced by immunoSEQ multiplex PCR; TCRdb stores in-frame clones only, minus some. That table gives V, J and clone size, and the DNA gave D and trimming. The sample consists of 30,000 to 35,000 clones, over 85% of them appearing once. Trimming took 6 bases from V and 1 from J, leaving 10 bases between them. This CDR3 spans 13 amino acids. The germline gives CDR1 KGHSH, CDR2 LQKENI. This clonotype was sampled from a human donor in a cohort sampled during active COVID-19. The chain carries TRBV18 and TRBJ2-7; D not certain. Sample: peripheral blood. CDR3 bases: TGTGCCAGCTCCACACCCCCGTCCTACGAGCAGTACTTC. Its protein is CASSTPPSYEQYF.